This T cell receptor beta chain was sequenced during a study of OX40 agonist ivuxolimab in advanced cancers. For the study at large: Cancers in dose escalation were hepatocellular, melanoma, renal cell and head and neck. Three patients showed partial responses: one hepatocellular carcinoma and two cutaneous melanoma cases.

Germline assignment: CDR1 MNHNY and CDR2 SVGAGI (reference sequence). The CDR3 extends over 13 amino acids. Notes on this clone: Its matching antigen is unknown.

The table came from immunoSEQ multiplex PCR; TCRdb's copy has only in-frame clones and leaves some out. The repertoire has about 69,000 clones, 80% to 90% of them found once; the top ten carry about 6.3%. Study-wide results and caveats: On average, CD8+ T cells showed a greater number of expanded clones than CD4+.

The sample here was CD4+ or CD8+ T cells sorted from blood, taken in a trial of the OX40 agonist ivuxolimab. The TCR originated in an adult with an advanced solid tumor such as melanoma, head and neck, liver or kidney cancer. The chain is built from TRBV6-6 and TRBJ2-5; D not certain. The assigned J gene may be wrong: the sequence end matches TRBJ2-7 better. The CDR3 coding sequence is TGTGCCAGCAGTTACACTCTTACCTACGAGCAGTACTTC. As protein: CASSYTLTYEQYF.